This T cell receptor beta chain was identified during a study of blood T cells in healthy people across ages. Points from the study as a whole: Among long-lived donors, naive CD4+ cells were more numerous and diversity higher than in aged donors. In the absence of known donor CMV status, changes in expanded clonotypes were possibly confounded.

V lost 1 base and J 2 bases, leaving 10 bases between the germline ends. Looked up from germline, CDR1 is LGHDT and CDR2 is YNNKEL (reference sequence). There are 15 residues in the CDR3. A second roughly 6 to 11 cycle PCR used barcoded and J-beta primers. Template switching added a 12-random-nucleotide identifier to every cDNA molecule. From the 5' RACE reads, TCRdb called clonotypes with MiXCR, one entry per CDR3 protein. This repertoire shows around 900,000 distinct CDR3 sequences, about 51% found once; its top ten account for about a fifth. A remark on this clonotype: What it recognizes is unknown.

V and J are TRBV3-1 and TRBJ2-3, with a tentative D call TRBD1 (6 bases). The sample taken for sequencing was blood. This receptor was obtained from a woman aged 55-69 years in good health. The CDR3 is CASSQGRQVTDTQYF. DNA for the CDR3: TGTGCCAGCAGCCAAGGTCGACAGGTCACAGATACGCAGTATTTT.